These T cell receptor beta chains were read from a single sample in a study of radiotherapy plus CTLA-4 blockade in lung cancer. TCRdb's copy holds only in-frame clones and misses some; the assay was immunoSEQ multiplex PCR. The sample has under 70,000 clones; 60% to 80% are singletons. Sequenced here: peripheral blood, sampled from a patient treated with radiotherapy plus ipilimumab. These receptors were taken from a human donor with non-small cell lung cancer who had a complete response to radiotherapy plus ipilimumab. The conserved cysteine and the conserved F or W are not part of the CDR3 here. Each record gives: V gene, clone size, J gene, CDR3 protein. Rows may omit the clone size; those that give it use once, few, many or a size class.

>TRBV9|.|TRBJ2-2
ASSVERGRDTGELF
>TRBV29-1|.|TRBJ2-3
SVHRGRRDAQY
>TRBV7-2|.|TRBJ2-1
ASSLAGTGLYEQF
>TRBV2|.|TRBJ1-4
ASGPRGPATNEKLF
>TRBV7-2|.|TRBJ2-4
ASSLKGGAKNIQY
>TRBV15|.|TRBJ2-1
ATSRRPIAGVYYNEQF
>TRBV9|once|TRBJ2-3
ASSPRPGTGVASSTDTQY
>TRBV5-1|.|.
ASSLAAGQGYEQY
>TRBV5-4|few|TRBJ1-2
ASSLGGGPFYGYT
>TRBV5-4|.|TRBJ1-4
ASSLEDRPEKLF
>TRBV4-3|.|TRBJ2-3
ASSQDMGDLPRRDTQY
>TRBV2|.|TRBJ1-4
ASSYGQGREKLF
>TRBV6-5|.|TRBJ1-2
ASRRFSYGYT
>TRBV2|.|TRBJ1-2
ASSTSGIYGYT